These 10 T cell receptor beta chains came from one sample sequenced in a study of human T cells and chemical hapten exposure. TCRdb re-derived calls from the RACE reads in MiXCR, one entry per CDR3 protein. The sample has a few hundred thousand distinct CDR3 sequences, around 9.3% seen once. This sample's time point: pre-sensitization, week 0. Treatment denoted: therapeutic diphenylcyclopropenone sensitization with weekly scalp DPC. This material consisted of whole blood, taken in connection with sensitization to the hapten diphenylcyclopropenone (DPC). Receptors originate from a woman aged 40 to 50 with alopecia areata. Some clones in this sample may be carry-over from other donors' samples.

This clonotype occurred a few times. The chain links TRBV19 to TRBJ1-5, with a possible D match to TRBD1 (6 bases). Germline assignment: CDR1 LNHDA and CDR2 SQIVND (reference sequence). CDR3 length: 13 amino acids. Trimming took 6 bases from V and 6 from J, leaving 12 bases between them. The CDR3 DNA reads TGTGCCAGTAGCCCTACAGGGATTCAGCCCCAGCATTTT. Protein product: CASSPTGIQPQHF.

V gene TRBV7-8 combines with J gene TRBJ1-6, with unresolved D. CDR3 size: 15 residues. The V end lost 1 base, the J end lost 7 bases, and 11 bases lay between the germline ends. CDR1 SGHVS and CDR2 FQNEAQ come from the germline V gene. This chain's CDR3 is CASSLDETWNSPLHF. In DNA form, the CDR3 reads TGTGCCAGCAGCTTAGACGAAACTTGGAATTCACCCCTCCACTTT.

This clonotype appeared a few times. V and J are TRBV7-9 and TRBJ2-1; D gene uncertain. This CDR3 region has 12 residues. Looked up from germline, CDR1 is SEHNR and CDR2 is FQNEAQ (reference sequence). Trimming stripped 5 bases from V and 9 bases from J, with 11 bases between. The CDR3 reads CASSPEATEQFF. The CDR3 coding sequence is TGTGCCAGCAGCCCAGAGGCGACTGAGCAGTTCTTC.

This clonotype was seen many times. The chain links TRBV3-1 to TRBJ1-2, with D unresolved. CDR3 length: 12 amino acids. The V end lost 5 bases, the J end lost 5 bases, and 9 bases lay between the germline ends. CDR1 LGHDT and CDR2 YNNKEL come from the germline V gene (reference sequence). The CDR3 nucleotides are TGTGCCAGCAGCTCCGGCATTTATGGCTACACCTTC. This gives the protein CASSSGIYGYTF. The variable domain in full, with the rest retrieved from reference TRBV3-1 and TRBJ1-2, is DTAVSQTPKYLVTQMGNDKSIKCEQNLGHDTMYWYKQDSKKFLKIMFSYNNKELIINETVPNRFSPKSPDKAHLNLHINSLELGDSAVYFCASSSGIYGYTFGSGTRLTVV.

This clonotype was observed a handful of times. CDR3 DNA sequence: TGCAGCGTTGTGGCCCCCCCCCACAATGAGCAGTTCTTC. As protein: CSVVAPPHNEQFF. The V call is TRBV29-1, the J call TRBJ2-1; no reliable D call. The germline CDR1 and CDR2 sequences are SQVTM and ANQGSEA. The CDR3 runs 13 residues. The germline V and J ends were trimmed by 4 bases and 5 bases, with 12 bases remaining between them.

This clonotype came up a few times. CDR3 loop: CASSLGHRDGTEAFF. CDR3 sequence (DNA): TGTGCCAGCAGCTTAGGCCATAGGGACGGCACTGAAGCTTTCTTT. The genes are TRBV11-2 and TRBJ1-1; possibly TRBD1 for D (5 bases). CDR1 and CDR2 (germline): SGHAT, FQNNGV. Trimming cost V 1 base and J 4 bases, with 13 bases left between them. The CDR3 is 15 amino acids.

This chain links TRBV2 with TRBJ2-2, with 11 bases that match TRBD2. The CDR3 totals 16 residues. CDR1 and CDR2 from the germline V gene are SNHLY and FYNNEI. Trimming took 6 bases from V and 1 from J; bases not matched to a gene: 4. Here the CDR3 reads CASRGTSGQNTGELFF. For the CDR3, the DNA is TGTGCCAGCAGGGGGACTAGCGGTCAGAACACCGGGGAGCTGTTTTTT.

This clonotype was counted only a few times. The chain carries TRBV5-1 and TRBJ2-3, with TRBD2 matching 8 bases. In germline, CDR1 is SGHRS, CDR2 YFSETQ. Trimming cost V 1 base and J 3 bases; bases outside gene matches: 10. This CDR3 is 17 amino acids long. This CDR3 reads CASSLYPGTSATDTQYF. The CDR3, as DNA: TGCGCCAGCAGCTTGTATCCCGGGACTAGTGCAACAGATACGCAGTATTTT.

In its sample, this clonotype was seen a few times. The chain uses TRBV5-1 and TRBJ2-7, with 10 bases identical to TRBD2. This CDR3 is built from 14 residues. With V trimmed by 3 bases and J by 3 bases, 3 bases remained unmatched. Per the germline V gene, CDR1 is SGHRS and CDR2 is YFSETQ. The CDR3 here is CASSSGTSDYEQYF. The DNA for the CDR3 is TGCGCCAGCAGCTCCGGGACTAGCGACTACGAGCAGTACTTC.

The chain uses TRBV7-2 and TRBJ2-7; D perhaps matches TRBD2 (6 bases). Trimming removed 5 bases at V and 3 bases at J, with 11 bases between. This CDR3 region has 13 residues. From germline, CDR1 is SGHTA and CDR2 FQGNSA. CDR3: CASSQQTSYEQYF. DNA for the CDR3: TGTGCCAGCAGCCAACAGACTAGCTACGAGCAGTACTTC.